This T cell receptor (beta chain) was sequenced during a study of blood T cell repertoires in COVID-19. Turning to the study itself: The United States, Italy and Spain provided the acute and convalescent COVID-19 samples. T cells, B-cell-depleted T cells, or PBMCs provided the cDNA or gDNA that served as material.

The ends lost 1 base at V and 5 bases at J; junction bases unmatched: 4. CDR1 is LGHDT and CDR2 is YNNKEL in the germline V gene (reference sequence). The CDR3 spans 17 residues. Cohorts were assigned according to the clinical history that participants reported. The authors' processing: Amplification of reference gene primers was used by the study to estimate nucleated cell counts. The table came from immunoSEQ multiplex PCR; TCRdb's copy has only in-frame clones and leaves some out. D and trimming come from the DNA, and the V and J calls and clone size come from that table. The data show approximately 330,000 clones, 80% to 90% seen once.

The sequence was collected from a woman in her thirties or forties with acute COVID-19. The specimen was PBMCs or T cells enriched from blood (not recorded which). The gene calls are TRBV3-1 (or the pseudogene TRBV3-2) and TRBJ2-2, with 13 bases matching TRBD2. The CDR3 DNA sequence: TGTGCCAGCAGCCAAGCCCCGGGACTAGCGGGGACCGGGGAGCTGTTTTTT. Its translation: CASSQAPGLAGTGELFF.